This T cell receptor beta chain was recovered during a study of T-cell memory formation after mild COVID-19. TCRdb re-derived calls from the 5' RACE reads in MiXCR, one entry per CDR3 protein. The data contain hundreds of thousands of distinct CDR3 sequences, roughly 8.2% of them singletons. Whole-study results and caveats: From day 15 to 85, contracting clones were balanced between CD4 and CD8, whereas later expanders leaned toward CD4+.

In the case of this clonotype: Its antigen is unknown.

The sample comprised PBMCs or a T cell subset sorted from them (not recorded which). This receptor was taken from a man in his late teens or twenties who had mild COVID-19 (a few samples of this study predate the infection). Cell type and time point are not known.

CDR3 nucleotides: TGCGCCAGCAGCTGGGGGTCGGGCGATGAAAAACTGTTTTTT. Its translation is CASSWGSGDEKLFF. The V and J genes are TRBV5-1 and TRBJ1-4; tentatively, D is TRBD1 (5 bases). CDR3 length: 14 residues. Trimming stripped 3 bases from V and 6 bases from J, with 12 bases between. Germline V gene data show CDR1 as SGHRS and CDR2 as YFSETQ.